The 22 T cell receptor beta chains presented below share a single source sample, sequenced in a study of technical replicates of blood from several donors. Method: immunoSEQ multiplex PCR; TCRdb's copy keeps in-frame clones and lacks some. This table has 65,000 to 95,000 clones, around 97% appearing once. The material sequenced was T cells isolated from PBMCs. The source is a human donor in good health.

V usage is TRBV6-5 and J usage is TRBJ2-6; D unclear. From germline, CDR1 is MNHEY and CDR2 SVGAGI. This CDR3 spans 14 amino acids. V lost 5 bases and J 0 bases, leaving 5 bases between the germline ends. The CDR3 DNA sequence: TGTGCCAGCAGTCCAGACTCTGGGGCCAACGTCCTGACTTTC. It yields the protein CASSPDSGANVLTF.

In DNA, the CDR3 is TGTGCCAGCATCGCCGGGACTAGCTTTGGAACAGATACGCAGTATTTT. This sequence encodes CASIAGTSFGTDTQYF. V is TRBV28 and J is TRBJ2-3; TRBD2 matches at 9 bases. The CDR3 has 16 residues. Germline CDR1 reads MDHEN; CDR2 reads SYDVKM. V trimming: 7 bases; J trimming: 3 bases; junction bases outside the gene matches: 11.

The chain has TRBV9 and TRBJ1-1, with D perhaps matching TRBD1 (5 bases). From germline, CDR1 is SGDLS and CDR2 YYNGEE. The V gene lost 0 bases and the J gene lost 1 base, with 10 bases spanning the gap. This CDR3 is built from 15 residues. In nucleotides, the CDR3 is TGTGCCAGCAGCGTAGTAGCGGGGCCGAACACTGAAGCTTTCTTT. This encodes CASSVVAGPNTEAFF.

This clone was recorded only once. The chain employs TRBV9 and TRBJ2-1; 11 bases align to TRBD2. The V segment lost 6 bases and the J segment 10 bases; nucleotides outside the gene matches: 6. This CDR3 has 13 amino acids. CDR1 SGDLS and CDR2 YYNGEE come from the germline V gene. CDR3: CASNSLAGEEQFF. CDR3 in DNA: TGTGCCAGCAATTCACTAGCGGGGGAGGAGCAGTTCTTC.

CDR3 region: CAWSVGGDRRTQHF. The CDR3 DNA reads as TGTGCCTGGAGTGTAGGGGGGGACCGTAGGACCCAGCATTTT. The chain recombines TRBV30 with TRBJ1-5, with D possibly TRBD1 on 6 matching bases. The CDR3 runs 14 residues. Per the germline V gene, CDR1 is GTSNPN and CDR2 is SVGIG (reference sequence). Trimming took off 0 bases at V and 11 bases at J, with 17 bases between the two ends.

J is TRBJ1-3 and V is TRBV30, with 7 bases fitting TRBD1. J was trimmed by 2 bases and V by 4 bases; bases with no gene match: 5. The CDR3 extends over 14 amino acids. The germline V gene encodes CDR1 GTSNPN and CDR2 SVGIG (reference sequence). As DNA, the CDR3 is TGTGCCTGGACTATGACAGGGACTGGAAACACCATATATTTT. Translation gives CAWTMTGTGNTIYF.

The rearrangement uses TRBV5-1 and TRBJ1-1; 8 bases agree with TRBD1. V was clipped by 3 bases and J by 1 base; unmatched bases: 5. Looked up from germline, CDR1 is SGHRS and CDR2 is YFSETQ. The CDR3 spans 15 residues. The CDR3 nucleotides read TGCGCCAGCAGCTGGGGGACAGGAGCGAACACTGAAGCTTTCTTT. Protein: CASSWGTGANTEAFF.

The V gene is TRBV21-1, the J gene TRBJ2-7; the table gives TRBD1 as D, unverified against the DNA. TRBV21-1 is marked as a pseudogene. CDR3 size: 20 residues. The DNA for the CDR3 is TGTGCCAGCAGCACTCTCTCCGGGTCGACAGGGGAATCTCGAATGGACGAGCAGTACTTC. Its protein product is CASSTLSGSTGESRMDEQYF.

V usage is TRBV27 and J usage is TRBJ2-7, with TRBD1 identical over 7 bases. With 3 bases clipped from V and 2 bases from J, the junction kept 4 bases outside the gene matches. This CDR3 has 14 amino acids. CDR1 and CDR2 from the germline V gene are MNHEY and SMNVEV (reference sequence). The CDR3 loop reads CASSFRGQAYEQYF. CDR3 in DNA: TGTGCCAGCAGTTTTCGTGGACAGGCCTACGAGCAGTACTTC.

This chain links TRBV4-1 with TRBJ2-3; 9 bases fit TRBD2. The CDR3 extends over 16 amino acids. CDR1 is MGHRA and CDR2 is YSYEKL in the germline V gene. V shed 3 bases, J shed 0 bases, and the junction held 4 bases outside the gene matches. The CDR3 bases are TGCGCCAGCAGCCATTCTAGCGGGGTTAGCACAGATACGCAGTATTTT. Its translation is CASSHSSGVSTDTQYF.

The chain has TRBV7-6 and TRBJ1-4; a possible D gene is TRBD1 (5 bases). The V gene lost 2 bases and the J gene lost 4 bases, with 14 bases spanning the gap. The CDR3 covers 16 residues. Germline V gene lookup returns CDR1 SGHVS and CDR2 FNYEAQ. CDR3 bases: TGTGCCAGCAGCTTACCCATAAGACAGATTAATGAAAAACTGTTTTTT. Its translation: CASSLPIRQINEKLFF.

The table lists this clone with a count of one. The chain links TRBV4-1 to TRBJ2-1; D is perhaps TRBD2 (5 bases). Trimming cost V 2 bases and J 0 bases, with 14 bases left between them. The CDR3 covers 17 residues. The V gene's germline CDR1 is MGHRA and CDR2 YSYEKL. The CDR3 is CASSQLGLGSSYNEQFF. CDR3 sequence (DNA): TGCGCCAGCAGCCAACTCGGTCTTGGGAGCTCCTACAATGAGCAGTTCTTC.

In DNA form, the CDR3 reads TGTGCCAGCAGCCCCCTTTCGGGTTTGATTGGCTACACCTTC. This gives the protein CASSPLSGLIGYTF. This chain links TRBV7-6 with TRBJ1-2; the D is unclear. Between the trimmed V and J ends, which lost 5 bases and 7 bases, there was a span of 17 bases. Germline V CDR1 and CDR2: SGHVS, FNYEAQ. This CDR3 is 14 amino acids long.

J is TRBJ2-7 and V is TRBV30; possibly TRBD1 for D (6 bases). This CDR3 has 12 residues. Per the germline V gene, CDR1 is GTSNPN and CDR2 is SVGIG (reference sequence). Between the trimmed V and J ends, which lost 5 bases and 9 bases, there was a span of 17 bases. In DNA form, the CDR3 reads TGTGCCTGGTCATCCAGGGGCCCCTGGCAGTACTTC. This translates into CAWSSRGPWQYF. The variable domain in full, completed from reference TRBV30 and TRBJ2-7, reads SQTIHQWPATLVQPVGSPLSLECTVEGTSNPNLYWYRQAAGRGLQLLFYSVGIGQISSEVPQNLSASRPQDRQFILSSKKLLLSDSGFYLCAWSSRGPWQYFGPGTRLTVT.

The chain couples TRBV2 to TRBJ1-4, with D unclear. The CDR3 sequence is 14 residues long. The germline V gene encodes CDR1 SNHLY and CDR2 FYNNEI. The V and J ends lost 5 bases and 8 bases respectively, with 15 bases between them. The DNA for the CDR3 is TGTGCCAGCAGTAGGGCCGTCAGAGGGGAAAAACTGTTTTTT. Translating gives CASSRAVRGEKLFF.

The CDR3 is CASSWERGGTSGSQYF. The CDR3 DNA sequence: TGCGCCAGCAGCTGGGAGCGGGGGGGGACTAGCGGGAGCCAGTACTTC. The rearrangement joins TRBV5-1 to TRBJ2-7, with 14 bases that match TRBD2. The length of the CDR3 is 16 residues. V lost 3 bases and J lost 10; bases outside the gene matches: 12. Germline CDR1 reads SGHRS; CDR2 reads YFSETQ.

This clone appeared a single time. V is TRBV19 and J is TRBJ2-1; D remains ambiguous. CDR3 length: 11 amino acids. Germline V gene data show CDR1 as LNHDA and CDR2 as SQIVND (reference sequence). Between the trimmed V and J ends, which lost 6 bases and 10 bases, there was a span of 10 bases. The CDR3 protein is CASSYSTEQFF. Here the CDR3 DNA reads TGTGCCAGTAGCTATTCAACGGAGCAGTTCTTC.

This CDR3 reads CAWSVTLSGVTEAFF. As DNA, the CDR3 is TGTGCCTGGAGTGTAACCCTATCTGGTGTCACTGAAGCTTTCTTT. The chain couples TRBV30 to TRBJ1-1, with D uncertain. CDR3 length: 15 residues. Trimming stripped 0 bases from V and 4 bases from J, with 15 bases between. Germline V gene lookup returns CDR1 GTSNPN and CDR2 SVGIG (reference sequence).

The genes are TRBV6-1 and TRBJ2-5, with TRBD1 matching 8 bases. The V gene's germline CDR1 is MNHNS and CDR2 SASEGT. V dropped 4 bases and J dropped 5; count of bases not matched to a gene: 12. The CDR3 runs 16 residues. Here the CDR3 reads CASSGPRTGSTETQYF. The CDR3, as DNA: TGTGCCAGCAGTGGCCCGCGGACAGGGAGTACCGAGACCCAGTACTTC.

The genes are TRBV14 and TRBJ1-2; D not resolved. The CDR3 loop spans 15 amino acids. Trimming cost V 3 bases and J 4 bases, with 15 bases left between them. Per the germline V gene, CDR1 is SGHDN and CDR2 is FVKESK. Here the CDR3 DNA reads TGTGCCAGCAGCCACGCGGGCCGATTTATCTATGGCTACACCTTC. This gives the protein CASSHAGRFIYGYTF.

The gene calls are TRBV9 and TRBJ2-7; D ambiguous. The V gene's germline CDR1 is SGDLS and CDR2 YYNGEE. V was clipped by 0 bases and J by 2 bases, with 9 bases between them. The CDR3 length is 14 residues. The DNA of the CDR3 is TGTGCCAGCAGCGTAGATTACGAGCCCTACGAGCAGTACTTC. Protein sequence: CASSVDYEPYEQYF.

This chain uses TRBV7-9 with TRBJ1-2, with 10 nucleotides matching TRBD1. CDR3 length: 14 residues. Per the germline V gene, CDR1 is SEHNR and CDR2 is FQNEAQ (reference sequence). V was clipped by 3 bases and J by 7 bases; unmatched bases: 5. The CDR3 coding sequence is TGTGCCAGCAGCTTGGGGACAGGGGCCTCTGGCTACACCTTC. Translation: CASSLGTGASGYTF.